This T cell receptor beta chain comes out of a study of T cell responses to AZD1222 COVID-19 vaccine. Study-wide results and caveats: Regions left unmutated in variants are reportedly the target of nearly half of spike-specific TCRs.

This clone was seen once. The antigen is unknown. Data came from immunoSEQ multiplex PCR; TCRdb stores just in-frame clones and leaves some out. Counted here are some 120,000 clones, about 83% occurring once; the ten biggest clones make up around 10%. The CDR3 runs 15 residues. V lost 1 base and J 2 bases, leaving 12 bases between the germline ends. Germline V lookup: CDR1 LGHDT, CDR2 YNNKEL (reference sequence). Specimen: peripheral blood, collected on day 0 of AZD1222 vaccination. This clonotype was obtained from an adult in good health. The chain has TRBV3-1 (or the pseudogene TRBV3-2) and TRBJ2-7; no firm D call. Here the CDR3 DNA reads TGTGCCAGCAGCCAAGTCCCACACCTGGCCTACGAGCAGTACTTC. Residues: CASSQVPHLAYEQYF.